This TCR beta chain is drawn from a study of OX40 agonist ivuxolimab in advanced cancers. Study in general: With a range of roughly 20 to 80, age averaged 60 years, and about 83% were male.

Sequencing used immunoSEQ multiplex PCR; TCRdb keeps in-frame clones, though not all of them. Here the sample spans about 64,000 clones, approximately 90% being singletons. Study observations and caveats: The average count of expanded clones was higher among CD8+ T cells than among CD4+. Certain nonresponders additionally had low normalized T-cell clonal expansion.

There are 14 residues in the CDR3. The germline V and J ends were trimmed by 3 bases and 5 bases, with 13 bases remaining between them. Germline V gene data show CDR1 as MDHEN and CDR2 as SYDVKM. With regard to this clone: Antigen specificity is unknown.

Specimen: CD4+ or CD8+ T cells sorted from blood, collected in a trial of the OX40 agonist ivuxolimab. V and J are TRBV28 and TRBJ1-1; TRBD1 is a possible D gene (6 bases). This TCR was sampled from an adult with an advanced solid tumor such as melanoma, head and neck, liver or kidney cancer. CDR3 protein: CASSLRGGRTEAFF. The CDR3 nucleotides read TGTGCCAGCAGTTTGAGAGGGGGGAGAACTGAAGCTTTCTTT.